These 17 T cell receptor beta chains were all obtained from the same sample, sequenced in a study of blood T cell repertoires in COVID-19. TCRdb's copy holds only in-frame clones and misses some; the assay was immunoSEQ multiplex PCR. The repertoire holds more than 200,000 clones, with just over 85% as singletons. The specimen was peripheral blood. Source of these receptors: a middle-aged man with acute or convalescent COVID-19.

J is TRBJ2-7 and V is TRBV5-4, with 7 bases that match TRBD1. The CDR3 has 13 residues. The trim removed 6 bases at V and 2 bases at J, leaving 5 bases unmatched. The germline CDR1 and CDR2 sequences are SGHNT and YYREEE (reference sequence). This chain's CDR3 is CASTTTGTYEQYF. CDR3 bases: TGTGCCAGCACAACGACAGGGACCTACGAGCAGTACTTC.

Written as DNA, the CDR3 is TGTGCCAGCAGACCCGGGACAGGGTTTGGCTACACCTTC. It specifies CASRPGTGFGYTF. This chain joins TRBV2 and TRBJ1-2; 9 nucleotides line up with TRBD1. The CDR3 covers 13 residues. Germline assignment: CDR1 SNHLY and CDR2 FYNNEI. V lost 6 bases and J lost 7; bases outside the gene matches: 6.

This rearrangement joins TRBV27 to TRBJ2-2; no firm D call. V dropped 2 bases and J dropped 7 bases, with 11 bases sitting between them. Germline V gene sequence: CDR1 MNHEY, CDR2 SMNVEV (reference sequence). The CDR3 is made up of 14 amino acids. CDR3 amino acids: CASSLNPEVGELFF. Here the CDR3 DNA reads TGTGCCAGCAGTTTAAACCCTGAGGTCGGGGAGCTGTTTTTT.

V gene TRBV6-5 combines with J gene TRBJ1-6; 7 bases fit TRBD1. The germline CDR1 and CDR2 sequences are MNHEY and SVGAGI. Trimming took 8 bases from V and 6 from J; bases not matched to a gene: 4. The CDR3 consists of 13 residues. The chain's CDR3 is CASGRQGNSPLHF. The CDR3 DNA reads as TGTGCCAGCGGAAGACAGGGTAATTCACCCCTCCACTTT.

V is TRBV6-5 and J is TRBJ1-1; 10 positions agree with TRBD1. J was trimmed by 5 bases and V by 7 bases; bases with no gene match: 7. This CDR3 is built from 14 residues. Germline CDR1 reads MNHEY; CDR2 reads SVGAGI. The CDR3 loop reads CASTTDRGLTEAFF. CDR3 nucleotides: TGTGCCAGCACCACTGACAGGGGGCTTACTGAAGCTTTCTTT.

This clone was counted only a few times. This rearrangement joins TRBV6-6 to TRBJ1-6; 8 bases fit TRBD1. V lost 5 bases and J lost 3; bases outside the gene matches: 9. The CDR3 runs 17 residues. Per germline, CDR1 MNHNY and CDR2 SVGAGI (reference sequence). CDR3 nucleotide sequence: TGTGCCAGCAGTCCCGACAGGGGAAAAGACTATAATTCACCCCTCCACTTT. Protein: CASSPDRGKDYNSPLHF.

Ten or more counts support this clone. The gene calls are TRBV20-1 and TRBJ2-7; weak D call: TRBD1 (6 bases). The V and J ends lost 3 bases and 4 bases respectively, with 10 bases between them. Germline CDR1 and CDR2: DFQATT and SNEGSKA (reference sequence). The CDR3 runs 12 residues. The CDR3 DNA sequence: TGCAGTGCTAGTGACAGGATGTACGAGCAGTACTTC. Its protein is CSASDRMYEQYF.

The chain is built from TRBV18 and TRBJ2-5; D may be TRBD1 (5 bases). Looked up from germline, CDR1 is KGHSH and CDR2 is LQKENI. V gave up 1 base and J gave up 5 bases, with 17 bases separating them. This CDR3 spans 16 amino acids. CDR3 DNA sequence: TGTGCCAGCTCACCACTTTGGGGCAGTGAGGTGGAGACCCAGTACTTC. Encoded protein: CASSPLWGSEVETQYF.

The table lists this clone with a few counts. The chain recombines TRBV9 with TRBJ1-1; the D gene is possibly TRBD1 (5 bases). CDR3 size: 15 residues. Trimming removed 2 bases at V and 5 bases at J, with 16 bases between. The germline V gene encodes CDR1 SGDLS and CDR2 YYNGEE. CDR3 amino acids: CASSVGVTGGTEAFF. CDR3 nucleotides: TGTGCCAGCAGCGTGGGGGTCACGGGAGGTACTGAAGCTTTCTTT.

This clone was counted a single time. The DNA of the CDR3 is TGTGCCAGCAGCCGACCCCGGGATCAGCCCCAGCATTTT. Translation gives CASSRPRDQPQHF. The V call is TRBV6-5, the J call TRBJ1-5; D gene ambiguous. The CDR3 consists of 13 residues. Germline values: CDR1 MNHEY, CDR2 SVGAGI. V was trimmed by 6 bases and J by 5 bases, leaving 11 bases between them.

The rearrangement joins TRBV11-2 to TRBJ1-5; possibly TRBD1 for D (5 bases). CDR3 length: 15 amino acids. Germline values: CDR1 SGHAT, CDR2 FQNNGV. Trimming removed 0 bases from V and 2 bases from J, with 8 bases in between. In DNA form, the CDR3 reads TGTGCCAGCAGCTTAGACGGAGGGGGCAATCAGCCCCAGCATTTT. Encoded protein: CASSLDGGGNQPQHF.

The sample holds one count of this clone. The gene calls are TRBV7-9 and TRBJ2-5; perhaps TRBD1 as D (5 bases). The V gene lost 1 base and the J gene lost 5 bases, with 14 bases spanning the gap. The CDR3 covers 15 residues. CDR1 is SEHNR, CDR2 FQNEAQ, per germline (reference sequence). CDR3 sequence (DNA): TGTGCCAGCAGCTTAGTCCAGGGTATTGTGGAGACCCAGTACTTC. This sequence encodes CASSLVQGIVETQYF.

The V and J genes are TRBV27 and TRBJ1-2, with 10 bases fitting TRBD1. V shed 5 bases and J 6 bases; nucleotides not matched to a gene: 9. CDR1 and CDR2 (germline): MNHEY, SMNVEV (reference sequence). The CDR3 has 15 amino acids. CDR3 residues: CASSQGQGIINGYTF. DNA for the CDR3: TGTGCCAGCAGTCAGGGACAGGGGATAATCAATGGCTACACCTTC.

The chain combines TRBV6-5 with TRBJ2-5; maybe TRBD2 (6 bases). V was cut by 8 bases and J by 1 base, with 11 bases left in between. Per the germline V gene, CDR1 is MNHEY and CDR2 is SVGAGI. The CDR3 is 13 amino acids. CDR3 region: CASRRRGQETQYF. Here the CDR3 DNA reads TGTGCCAGCCGACGGAGGGGCCAAGAGACCCAGTACTTC.

The rearrangement joins TRBV12-3 or TRBV12-4 to TRBJ1-2; 7 nucleotides match TRBD1. This CDR3 has 13 residues. V dropped 6 bases and J dropped 0; count of bases not matched to a gene: 1. CDR3 loop: CASRGTANYGYTF. In nucleotides, the CDR3 is TGTGCCAGCAGGGGGACAGCTAACTATGGCTACACCTTC.

This chain uses TRBV10-1 with TRBJ2-2; 7 nucleotides align to TRBD1. Germline V gives CDR1 WNHNN, CDR2 SYGVQD (reference sequence). The V segment lost 0 bases and the J segment 2 bases; nucleotides outside the gene matches: 3. This CDR3 has 16 residues. The CDR3 nucleotides are TGCGCCAGCAGTGAGTCCCGACAGGGAAACACCGGGGAGCTGTTTTTT. It is translated as CASSESRQGNTGELFF.

The chain is built from TRBV7-2 and TRBJ1-1, with D unclear. This CDR3 region has 16 residues. Germline V lookup: CDR1 SGHTA, CDR2 FQGNSA. V shed 5 bases and J shed 2 bases, with 18 bases lying between them. Here the CDR3 DNA reads TGTGCCAGCAGCGACGCCCCGGGAGTCCCCAACACTGAAGCTTTCTTT. This encodes CASSDAPGVPNTEAFF.